This record concerns one TCR beta chain sequence. V was pared by 0 bases and J by 0 bases, with 13 bases between. The length of the CDR3 is 17 residues. Germline lookup yields CDR1 SGDLS and CDR2 YYNGEE. The sample originates from a study of control samples from healthy donors and cancer patients. Here immunoSEQ multiplex PCR was the method, and the copy in TCRdb shows in-frame clones only, minus some. The table includes around 100,000 clones, about 90% detected once. V usage is TRBV9 and J usage is TRBJ1-5; no firm D call. Sequenced: blood. This TCR was recovered from a man aged 25 to 40 in good health. CDR3 amino acids: CASSVDREGDSNQPQHF. The CDR3 DNA follows: TGTGCCAGCAGCGTAGACAGAGAGGGAGATAGCAATCAGCCCCAGCATTTT.